This T cell receptor beta chain was recorded in a study of OX40 agonist ivuxolimab in advanced cancers. Study background: Patient treatment consisted of intravenous ivuxolimab administration every 2 weeks at 0.01 to 10 mg/kg.

Sequencing used immunoSEQ multiplex PCR; TCRdb keeps in-frame clones, though not all of them. Among 73,000 or so clones listed, roughly 92% were seen once. Germline trimming cut 6 bases from V and 5 bases from J; bases unmatched to any gene: 12. Germline V gene data show CDR1 as KGHSH and CDR2 as LQKENI. The CDR3 runs 17 residues. With respect to this clone: Its antigen is unidentified.

General study results and limits: At 0.1 to 3.0 mg/kg and by week 6, clonal expansion occurred in CD4+ and CD8+ blood T cells.

Autoimmune disease history or systemic immunosuppression barred patients. The sequencing used CD4+ or CD8+ T cells sorted from blood, collected in a trial of the OX40 agonist ivuxolimab. The chain carries TRBV18 and TRBJ2-5; 13 bases match TRBD2. The source is an adult with an advanced solid tumor such as melanoma, head and neck, liver or kidney cancer. The CDR3 protein is CASSQGLAGNGDETQYF. The CDR3 nucleotides read TGTGCCAGCTCGCAGGGACTAGCGGGAAACGGGGATGAGACCCAGTACTTC.